Below are 19 T cell receptor beta chains sequenced from a single sample in a study of identical twins. TCRdb independently ran MiXCR on the 5' RACE reads; one entry per CDR3 protein. The sample yields approximately 410,000 distinct CDR3 sequences, around 18% seen once. Sequencing was done on a sample of naive T cells sorted from blood. Receptor source: a man aged 45-65 years in good health.

Worth noting for this clonotype: The junction shows a germline mismatch at one end, possibly a read error. CDR3 bases: TGCAGTGCTAGAGACTCCAGAACGGGGACTGAAGCTTTGTTT. As protein: CSARDSRTGTEALF. This chain joins TRBV20-1 and TRBJ1-1; TRBD1 is a possible D gene (5 bases). This CDR3 has 14 residues. Germline V CDR1 and CDR2: DFQATT, SNEGSKA (reference sequence).

At least ten counts were recorded for this clonotype. This chain connects TRBV10-3 to TRBJ2-2; D unresolved. The CDR3 consists of 14 residues. The V gene lost 6 bases and the J gene lost 4 bases, with 12 bases spanning the gap. The germline CDR1 and CDR2 sequences are ENHRY and SYGVKD. CDR3 sequence (DNA): TGTGCCATCAGCAGAGAGGCCCTCACCGGGGAGCTGTTTTTT. Translated: CAISREALTGELFF.

The gene calls are TRBV20-1 and TRBJ2-7; no clear D gene. This CDR3 has 14 amino acids. Per germline, CDR1 DFQATT and CDR2 SNEGSKA (reference sequence). Trimming took 2 bases from V and 3 from J, leaving 14 bases between them. The CDR3: CSARNSRDNYEQYF. The CDR3 nucleotides are TGCAGTGCTAGAAACTCCCGCGACAACTACGAGCAGTACTTC.

The gene calls are TRBV6-2 or TRBV6-3 and TRBJ1-5; the D is unclear. With 8 bases removed from V and 4 bases from J, the gap between germline ends came to 9 bases. Germline CDR1 MNHEY, CDR2 SVGEGT. This CDR3 region has 12 residues. Here the CDR3 DNA reads TGTGCCAGCTGGGGTAGAAATCAGCCCCAGCATTTT. This gives the protein CASWGRNQPQHF.

V usage is TRBV28 and J usage is TRBJ2-5, with TRBD2 identical over 12 bases. CDR1 MDHEN and CDR2 SYDVKM come from the germline V gene. J lost 4 bases, V lost 10 bases, and 10 bases had no gene match. The CDR3 contains 15 residues. The CDR3 nucleotides are TGTGCCACCACAGGACTAGCGGGACTTGGAGAGACCCAGTACTTC. Translating it yields CATTGLAGLGETQYF.

Only a few counts were recorded for this clonotype. The chain uses TRBV5-4 and TRBJ2-1; TRBD2 matches at 8 bases. CDR3 length: 14 amino acids. Unmatched junction bases numbered 8, after V lost 5 bases and J lost 7 bases. Germline CDR1 and CDR2: SGHNT and YYREEE (reference sequence). The CDR3 nucleotides read TGTGCCAGCAGTTCCGGGGGGGGTCGGAATGAGCAGTTCTTC. Protein product: CASSSGGGRNEQFF.

This clonotype was counted at least ten times. This sequence joins TRBV3-1 and TRBJ2-7, with D maybe TRBD2 (6 bases). V was pared by 0 bases and J by 3 bases, with 18 bases between. The germline V gene has CDR1 LGHDT and CDR2 YNNKEL (reference sequence). The CDR3 is 17 amino acids. The CDR3 sequence is CASSQDIQRVPFYEQYF. The CDR3 bases are TGTGCCAGCAGCCAAGATATCCAGCGGGTCCCATTCTACGAGCAGTACTTC.

V usage is TRBV12-3 or TRBV12-4 and J usage is TRBJ1-5; TRBD1 aligns across 12 bases. Trimming removed 5 bases from V and 2 bases from J; junction bases left unmatched: 1. This CDR3 comprises 15 residues. CDR3 residues: CASSGTGGGNQPQHF. CDR3 bases: TGTGCCAGCAGTGGGACAGGGGGCGGCAATCAGCCCCAGCATTTT.

This clonotype has just a few counts. The DNA of the CDR3 is TGTGCCAGCAGCGGCGGGACACAATTCGAAGCTTTCTTT. Its translation is CASSGGTQFEAFF. The V and J genes are TRBV5-5 and TRBJ1-1; TRBD1 is a possible D gene (6 bases). The CDR3 length is 13 residues. Looked up from germline, CDR1 is SGHKS and CDR2 is YYEKEE (reference sequence). The ends were cut back, 4 bases at V and 8 bases at J, with 15 bases in the middle.

This clonotype was seen more than once but under ten times. This chain uses TRBV20-1 with TRBJ2-1; TRBD1 matches at 7 bases. The V segment lost 4 bases and the J segment 1 base; nucleotides outside the gene matches: 10. Looked up from germline, CDR1 is DFQATT and CDR2 is SNEGSKA (reference sequence). CDR3 length: 16 residues. This chain's CDR3 is CSAMDSRGLSYNEQFF. Here the CDR3 DNA reads TGCAGTGCTATGGACTCTAGGGGGCTATCCTACAATGAGCAGTTCTTC.

This clonotype was recorded at least ten times. The chain carries TRBV5-1 and TRBJ2-7; D is undetermined. The CDR3 has 15 residues. Germline CDR1 SGHRS, CDR2 YFSETQ. V lost 1 base and J lost 6, with 17 bases in between. The CDR3 DNA follows: TGCGCCAGCAGCTTGATGGAGACAAATGTACGCGAGCAGTACTTC. Translating it yields CASSLMETNVREQYF. The full variable domain, its missing parts supplied by reference TRBV5-1 and TRBJ2-7, is KAGVTQTPRYLIKTRGQQVTLSCSPISGHRSVSWYQQTPGQGLQFLFEYFSETQRNKGNFPGRFSGRQFSNSRSEMNVSTLELGDSALYLCASSLMETNVREQYFGPGTRLTVT.

The sample holds many counts of this clonotype. The chain uses TRBV9 and TRBJ2-7, with D possibly called TRBD1 or TRBD2 (5 bases each). Germline V gene data show CDR1 as SGDLS and CDR2 as YYNGEE. V gave up 4 bases and J gave up 6 bases, with 20 bases separating them. This CDR3 region has 15 residues. DNA of the CDR3: TGTGCCAGCAGCTCCGGGACCGCAGTCGCGGGCGAGCAGTACTTC. This encodes CASSSGTAVAGEQYF.

This clonotype was seen repeatedly, ten times or more. The chain employs TRBV28 and TRBJ2-3, with TRBD2 matching over 7 bases. Germline V CDR1 and CDR2: MDHEN, SYDVKM. The junction had 16 bases not matched to a gene; V was cut back by 11 bases and J by 2 bases. CDR3 size: 16 residues. CDR3 protein: CACAGASHFYTDTQYF. The CDR3 DNA reads TGTGCCTGTGCGGGAGCCTCACATTTCTACACAGATACGCAGTATTTT.

In its sample, this clonotype was seen many times. This rearrangement joins TRBV20-1 to TRBJ2-7; the D gene could be TRBD1 or TRBD2 (5 bases each). Germline V gene data show CDR1 as DFQATT and CDR2 as SNEGSKA (reference sequence). The V end lost 0 bases, the J end lost 2 bases, and 14 bases lay between the germline ends. The CDR3 consists of 15 residues. This CDR3 is CSARDIGTQTYEQYF. In DNA form, the CDR3 reads TGCAGTGCTAGAGATATAGGGACCCAAACCTACGAGCAGTACTTC.

There are many counts of this clonotype. The CDR3 nucleotides read TGTGCCAGCAACAGACCAGGGGAGTCCTACAATGAGCAGTTCTTC. It translates to CASNRPGESYNEQFF. The chain couples TRBV19 to TRBJ2-1; tentatively, D is TRBD1 (6 bases). Trimming left V 9 bases short and J 1 base short, with 16 bases between. From germline, CDR1 is LNHDA and CDR2 SQIVND (reference sequence). The CDR3 covers 15 residues.

This clonotype has at least ten counts. The chain couples TRBV29-1 to TRBJ2-1; 11 nucleotides agree with TRBD2. The CDR3 is 13 amino acids. Germline V gene lookup returns CDR1 SQVTM and CDR2 ANQGSEA. V lost 6 bases, J lost 12 bases, and 10 bases stayed unmatched. The CDR3 sequence is CSVQLAGALPQFF. CDR3 nucleotide sequence: TGCAGCGTGCAACTAGCGGGAGCCCTTCCGCAGTTCTTC.

The sample holds many counts of this clonotype. This chain links TRBV20-1 with TRBJ2-7; tentatively, D is TRBD2 (5 bases). V shed 3 bases and J shed 7 bases, with 22 bases lying between them. CDR1 and CDR2 from the germline V gene are DFQATT and SNEGSKA (reference sequence). The CDR3 runs 15 residues. CDR3 loop: CSASPKPRTTGEQYF. The CDR3 region has the DNA TGCAGTGCTAGCCCGAAACCCAGAACTACGGGGGAGCAGTACTTC.

V is TRBV10-1 and J is TRBJ2-1; D tentatively fits TRBD1 or TRBD2 (5 bases each). CDR3 length equals 13 residues. Germline values: CDR1 WNHNN, CDR2 SYGVQD (reference sequence). The germline V and J ends were trimmed by 6 bases and 5 bases, with 11 bases remaining between them. The CDR3 reads CASSDSGDNEQFF. The CDR3 coding sequence is TGCGCCAGCAGCGACAGCGGCGACAATGAGCAGTTCTTC.

This sequence joins TRBV7-2 and TRBJ2-7; 7 bases align to TRBD1. The CDR3 loop spans 14 amino acids. CDR1 is SGHTA and CDR2 is FQGNSA in the germline V gene. V shed 5 bases, J shed 3 bases, and the junction held 7 bases outside the gene matches. The CDR3 nucleotides are TGTGCCAGCAGCCCATGGACAGGCTACTACGAGCAGTACTTC. Translating gives CASSPWTGYYEQYF.